These 13 T cell receptor beta chains originate from one sample sequenced in a study of Ad26.COV2.S vaccination and SARS-CoV-2 variants. Sample treatment: around 19 received Ad26.COV2.S at low or high dose, single or two shots; 5 received placebo; per-sample allocation not given. The investigators took samples on day 63 after the first vaccine or placebo injection. Profiled with immunoSEQ multiplex PCR; TCRdb holds only in-frame clones, not every one. The sample records over 400,000 clones, approximately 92% being singletons. Here the sequenced sample was peripheral blood, taken in a trial of Ad26.COV2.S vaccine versus placebo. Every receptor here comes from a person between 18 and 60 years old who received the Ad26.COV2.S COVID-19 vaccine or a placebo.

The count of this clone is one. This CDR3 is missing its conserved last phenylalanine or tryptophan, likely due to a read error. Because the CDR3's place on the DNA is in doubt, the DNA is left out and the CDR3 is given as listed by TCRdb. The V and J genes are TRBV30 and TRBJ1-1. The germline V gene encodes CDR1 GTSNPN and CDR2 SVGIG (reference sequence). The CDR3 length is 12 residues, termini included. The chain's CDR3 is CAWSGGRGALFG.

The chain employs TRBV16 and TRBJ1-2, with D tentatively TRBD1 (6 bases). Looked up from germline, CDR1 is KGHSY and CDR2 is FQNENV. V was cut by 2 bases and J by 2 bases, with 15 bases left in between. This CDR3 is 16 amino acids long. The CDR3 loop reads CASSQRTGPPNYGYTF. CDR3 sequence (DNA): TGTGCCAGCAGCCAAAGAACAGGGCCCCCAAACTATGGCTACACCTTC.

The chain is built from TRBV21-1 and TRBJ2-3; the table names TRBD2, a call not compared with the DNA. TRBV21-1 is designated a pseudogene. The CDR3 extends over 15 amino acids. CDR3 in amino acids: CASSKDPEACDTQYF. CDR3 DNA sequence: TGTGCCAGCAGCAAAGATCCGGAGGCGTGCGATACGCAGTATTTT.

CDR3 in DNA: TGTGCCAGCAGCTTAACGGGCAGGGGAACAAGGCAGTACTTC. As protein: CASSLTGRGTRQYF. The rearrangement links TRBV7-3 to TRBJ2-7, with D maybe TRBD1 (6 bases). V was trimmed by 0 bases and J by 9 bases, leaving 15 bases between them. The V gene's germline CDR1 is SGHTA and CDR2 FQGTGA. This CDR3 is 14 amino acids long.

A single count supports this clone. This rearrangement joins TRBV13 to TRBJ2-2; TRBD2 matches at 7 bases. The V gene end was trimmed by 5 bases and the J gene end by 6 bases; junction bases not matched to a gene: 9. CDR3 length equals 15 residues. Germline V gives CDR1 PRHDT, CDR2 FYEKMQ (reference sequence). CDR3 coding DNA: TGTGCCAGCAGCCCCTGGACTAGTGGCGCCGGGGAGCTGTTTTTT. Amino acid sequence: CASSPWTSGAGELFF. Using reference TRBV13 and TRBJ2-2 for the parts outside the CDR3, the full variable domain is AAGVIQSPRHLIKEKRETATLKCYPIPRHDTVYWYQQGPGQDPQFLISFYEKMQSDKGSIPDRFSAQQFSDYHSELNMSSLELGDSALYFCASSPWTSGAGELFFGEGSRLTVL.

The chain joins TRBV5-4 to TRBJ1-1, with D maybe TRBD1 (5 bases). Germline V lookup: CDR1 SGHNT, CDR2 YYREEE (reference sequence). There are 14 residues in the CDR3. V was clipped by 4 bases and J by 1 base, with 11 bases between them. CDR3 loop: CASSRGIGNTEAFF. CDR3 bases: TGTGCCAGCAGCCGGGGGATCGGGAACACTGAAGCTTTCTTT.

J is TRBJ1-6 and V is TRBV28; maybe TRBD1 (6 bases). CDR3 length equals 14 residues. V was shortened by 3 bases and J by 10 bases, with 13 bases between the two germline ends. CDR1 and CDR2 from the germline V gene are MDHEN and SYDVKM. The CDR3 loop reads CASSFAGDGSPLHF. The CDR3, as DNA: TGTGCCAGCAGTTTCGCAGGGGACGGATCACCCCTCCACTTT.

The sample holds one count of this clone. The chain recombines TRBV7-9 with TRBJ2-3; possibly TRBD1 or TRBD2 for D (6 bases each). The CDR3 is made up of 15 amino acids. CDR1 and CDR2 (germline): SEHNR, FQNEAQ (reference sequence). V was clipped by 6 bases and J by 3 bases, with 16 bases between them. The CDR3 reads CASSQGGQRTDTQYF. CDR3 DNA: TGTGCCAGCAGTCAAGGGGGGCAAAGGACAGATACGCAGTATTTT.

The sample holds a few counts of this clone. This sequence joins TRBV3-1 (or the pseudogene TRBV3-2) and TRBJ2-2, with 7 positions matching TRBD2. With V trimmed by 1 base and J by 7 bases, 3 bases remained unmatched. The CDR3 is made up of 14 amino acids. The germline V gene has CDR1 LGHDT and CDR2 YNNKEL (reference sequence). The CDR3 sequence is CASSQAGGRGELFF. The CDR3 nucleotides read TGTGCCAGCAGCCAAGCGGGGGGTCGCGGGGAGCTGTTTTTT.

This rearrangement joins TRBV28 to TRBJ1-2; 9 bases are a match to TRBD1. Germline-derived CDR1 and CDR2 are MDHEN and SYDVKM. Unmatched junction bases numbered 3, after V lost 4 bases and J lost 6 bases. The length of the CDR3 is 13 residues. CDR3 bases: TGTGCCAGCAGTTGGACAGGGGTAGATGGCTACACCTTC. Amino acids: CASSWTGVDGYTF.

As for this clone: Other DNA sequences in the sample encode the same CDR3. The gene calls are TRBV7-9 and TRBJ1-5; D remains ambiguous. Trimming removed 1 base from V and 5 bases from J, with 3 bases in between. Germline loops: CDR1 SEHNR, CDR2 FQNEAQ (reference sequence). The CDR3 is 12 amino acids. The DNA of the CDR3 is TGTGCCAGCAGCTTAGACGATCAGCCCCAGCATTTT. Translated, it gives CASSLDDQPQHF.

The gene calls are TRBV7-8 and TRBJ2-2; TRBD2 agrees at 10 bases. The CDR3 extends over 19 amino acids. Germline V CDR1 and CDR2: SGHVS, FQNEAQ. J was trimmed by 4 bases and V by 1 base; bases with no gene match: 12. CDR3 loop: CASSLVRVASGRGTGELFF. DNA for the CDR3: TGTGCCAGCAGCTTAGTTCGGGTAGCTAGCGGGAGAGGCACCGGGGAGCTGTTTTTT.

This chain links TRBV27 with TRBJ1-5, with D perhaps matching TRBD1 (5 bases). CDR1 is MNHEY, CDR2 SMNVEV, per germline (reference sequence). Trimming pared 9 bases from V and 1 base from J, leaving 19 bases between. The CDR3 has 16 residues. CDR3 in amino acids: CASTSPRTRSNQPQHF. DNA for the CDR3: TGTGCCAGTACGTCCCCCCGGACAAGAAGCAATCAGCCCCAGCATTTT.